This TCR beta chain comes out of a study of somatic mutations in cytotoxic T cells in rheumatoid arthritis. Study as a whole: Several of the V beta antibody-stained T-cell populations were flow-sorted at nearly 100% purity; V beta1+ cells were among them and were sequenced for TCRB. Whole-study findings and limits: A slight TRBV07 underrepresentation in rheumatoid arthritis patients was reported without multiple-comparison adjustment. It was in rheumatoid arthritis patients, but not in healthy controls, that CD8+ clonality increased with age.

This clone was counted once. Antigen: not known. Here immunoSEQ multiplex PCR was the method, and the copy in TCRdb shows in-frame clones only, minus some. The profile covers about 15,000 clones, with more than 65% appearing a single time and less than 25% taken by the ten largest. Isolating CD4+ and CD8+ cells involved positive magnetic bead selection on an AutoMACS. Their purity was then checked by flow cytometry. Germline V gene data show CDR1 as SGDLS and CDR2 as YYNGEE. J lost 9 bases, V lost 3 bases, and 12 bases had no gene match. The CDR3 loop spans 15 amino acids. The material sequenced was CD8+ T cells sorted from blood. The V gene is TRBV9, the J gene TRBJ2-1; TRBD1 aligns across 7 bases. The origin of this receptor is an adult with rheumatoid arthritis. CDR3 residues: CASSASSNRDSEQFF. The CDR3 coding sequence is TGTGCCAGCAGCGCATCCTCCAACAGGGACAGTGAGCAGTTCTTC.